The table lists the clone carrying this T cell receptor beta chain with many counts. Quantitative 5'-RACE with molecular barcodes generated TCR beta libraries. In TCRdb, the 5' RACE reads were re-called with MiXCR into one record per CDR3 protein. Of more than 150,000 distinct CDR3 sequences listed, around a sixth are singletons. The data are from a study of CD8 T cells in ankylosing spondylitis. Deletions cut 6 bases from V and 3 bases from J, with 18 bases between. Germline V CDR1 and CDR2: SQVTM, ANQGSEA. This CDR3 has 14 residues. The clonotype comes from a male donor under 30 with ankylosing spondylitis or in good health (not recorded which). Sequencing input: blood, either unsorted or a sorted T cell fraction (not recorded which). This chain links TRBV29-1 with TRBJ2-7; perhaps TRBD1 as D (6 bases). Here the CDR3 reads CSVEKTGVGYEQYF. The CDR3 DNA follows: TGCAGCGTCGAAAAGACAGGTGTAGGCTACGAGCAGTACTTC.